A single sample is the source of the 15 T cell receptor beta chains below, sequenced in a study of T cell changes during pregnancy in multiple sclerosis. The protocol was immunoSEQ multiplex PCR, while the TCRdb copy is restricted to in-frame clones and leaves out a portion. Of about 44,000 clones detected, 70% to 90% appear once; the ten largest clones hold 1% to 1.5%. This material consisted of CD4+ T cells from peripheral blood mononuclear cells, taken after pregnancy. These TCRs come from a female donor with multiple sclerosis, enrolled in a pregnancy study.

The genes are TRBV7-9 and TRBJ2-3; 13 bases line up with TRBD2. The CDR3 extends over 16 amino acids. CDR1 and CDR2 (germline): SEHNR, FQNEAQ (reference sequence). The V and J ends lost 4 bases and 3 bases, in that order; junction bases with no gene match: 4. CDR3 amino acids: CASSWTSGRETDTQYF. For the CDR3, the DNA is TGTGCCAGCAGCTGGACTAGCGGGAGAGAGACAGATACGCAGTATTTT. Together with reference TRBV7-9 and TRBJ2-3, the CDR3 gives the full variable domain: DTGVSQNPRHKITKRGQNVTFRCDPISEHNRLYWYRQTLGQGPEFLTYFQNEAQLEKSRLLSDRFSAERPKGSFSTLEIQRTEQGDSAMYLCASSWTSGRETDTQYFGPGTRLTVL.

V gene TRBV27 combines with J gene TRBJ2-5; TRBD2 might be the D (6 bases). V shed 7 bases and J shed 6 bases, with 24 bases lying between them. Germline CDR1 reads MNHEY; CDR2 reads SMNVEV (reference sequence). The CDR3 sequence is 16 residues long. In DNA, the CDR3 is TGTGCCAGCACCCGACCAGCGACGGGAGTAATGAAGACCCAGTACTTC. Protein sequence: CASTRPATGVMKTQYF.

V and J are TRBV29-1 and TRBJ2-3; 9 bases line up with TRBD2. Losses at the gene ends were 5 bases for V and 1 base for J; bases not matched to a gene: 4. The CDR3 contains 14 residues. Germline CDR1 reads SQVTM; CDR2 reads ANQGSEA. The CDR3 loop is CSVPLAGGTDTQYF. Written as DNA, the CDR3 is TGCAGCGTTCCACTAGCGGGTGGCACAGATACGCAGTATTTT.

V usage is TRBV4-3 and J usage is TRBJ2-7; 11 positions match TRBD2. Trimming took 2 bases from V and 6 from J; bases not matched to a gene: 6. CDR1 is LGHNA, CDR2 YSLEER, per germline. The CDR3 spans 15 residues. Written as DNA, the CDR3 is TGCGCCAGCAGCCAATTTCTAGCGGGAGGTCGCGAGCAGTACTTC. Protein sequence: CASSQFLAGGREQYF.

The chain is built from TRBV2 and TRBJ2-1, with no clear D. With 2 bases removed from V and 9 bases from J, the gap between germline ends came to 8 bases. The germline V gene encodes CDR1 SNHLY and CDR2 FYNNEI. This CDR3 contains 12 residues. The DNA for the CDR3 is TGTGCCAGCAGTGAACCCAGGCGTGAGCAGTTCTTC. Translating gives CASSEPRREQFF.

CDR3 nucleotides: TGTGCCAGCAGTTTCGATACAGGGGGTCAAGGAAACACCATATATTTT. Its translation: CASSFDTGGQGNTIYF. The chain couples TRBV28 to TRBJ1-3; 8 nucleotides match TRBD1. J lost 4 bases, V lost 3 bases, and 8 bases had no gene match. Germline values: CDR1 MDHEN, CDR2 SYDVKM. This CDR3 contains 16 residues. Using reference TRBV28 and TRBJ1-3 for the parts outside the CDR3, the full variable domain is DVKVTQSSRYLVKRTGEKVFLECVQDMDHENMFWYRQDPGLGLRLIYFSYDVKMKEKGDIPEGYSVSREKKERFSLILESASTNQTSMYLCASSFDTGGQGNTIYFGEGSWLTVV.

V is TRBV28 and J is TRBJ2-2; TRBD1 agrees at 8 bases. The V gene's germline CDR1 is MDHEN and CDR2 SYDVKM. This CDR3 is built from 15 residues. V gave up 2 bases and J gave up 7 bases; unmatched junction bases: 6. CDR3 DNA: TGTGCCAGCAGTTTACCAGGACAGGGAAGCGGGGAGCTGTTTTTT. It encodes CASSLPGQGSGELFF.

The chain couples TRBV5-1 to TRBJ2-2, with 9 bases that match TRBD2. Germline V gives CDR1 SGHRS, CDR2 YFSETQ. Trimming removed 5 bases from V and 0 bases from J; junction bases left unmatched: 11. This CDR3 region has 18 residues. Here the CDR3 DNA reads TGCGCCAGCAGTCCAGGGAGTCCTAGCGGGGCGAACACCGGGGAGCTGTTTTTT. As protein: CASSPGSPSGANTGELFF. The complete variable domain, with remaining parts taken from reference TRBV5-1 and TRBJ2-2, reads KAGVTQTPRYLIKTRGQQVTLSCSPISGHRSVSWYQQTPGQGLQFLFEYFSETQRNKGNFPGRFSGRQFSNSRSEMNVSTLELGDSALYLCASSPGSPSGANTGELFFGEGSRLTVL.

The chain recombines TRBV5-6 with TRBJ1-1; tentatively, D is TRBD1 (5 bases). Germline V lookup: CDR1 SGHDT, CDR2 YYEEEE. The CDR3 runs to 15 residues. Trimming took 4 bases from V and 3 from J, leaving 16 bases between them. The CDR3 nucleotides read TGTGCCAGCAGCCCCAAACCGGGCAGGGACACTGAAGCTTTCTTT. Translation: CASSPKPGRDTEAFF.

The chain links TRBV11-2 to TRBJ1-2; the D gene is possibly TRBD1 (5 bases). Germline assignment: CDR1 SGHAT and CDR2 FQNNGV. The CDR3 is made up of 14 amino acids. Trimming stripped 4 bases from V and 2 bases from J, with 11 bases between. The CDR3 DNA is TGTGCCAGCAGCTGGCAGGGATCCAACTATGGCTACACCTTC. Translation: CASSWQGSNYGYTF.

V gene TRBV13 combines with J gene TRBJ2-3; weak D call: TRBD2 (5 bases). Trimming took off 5 bases at V and 1 base at J, with 16 bases between the two ends. The germline gives CDR1 PRHDT, CDR2 FYEKMQ (reference sequence). The CDR3 is 16 residues long. The CDR3 protein is CASSTYIAGGTDTQYF. In nucleotides, the CDR3 is TGTGCCAGCAGCACCTACATCGCCGGGGGCACAGATACGCAGTATTTT. Combining the CDR3 with reference TRBV13 and TRBJ2-3 gives the whole variable domain AAGVIQSPRHLIKEKRETATLKCYPIPRHDTVYWYQQGPGQDPQFLISFYEKMQSDKGSIPDRFSAQQFSDYHSELNMSSLELGDSALYFCASSTYIAGGTDTQYFGPGTRLTVL.

DNA of the CDR3: TGTGCCAGCAGCGCTACAGGGAGCTCCTACGAGCAGTACTTC. It yields the protein CASSATGSSYEQYF. V gene TRBV9 combines with J gene TRBJ2-7, with a tentative D call TRBD1 (6 bases). This CDR3 spans 14 amino acids. Germline V gives CDR1 SGDLS, CDR2 YYNGEE. The V gene lost 3 bases and the J gene lost 0 bases, with 10 bases spanning the gap.

The chain couples TRBV7-9 to TRBJ2-3; 9 bases are a match to TRBD1. The CDR3 is 15 residues long. V lost 7 bases, J lost 0 bases, and 5 bases stayed unmatched. The germline V gene encodes CDR1 SEHNR and CDR2 FQNEAQ (reference sequence). This CDR3 reads CASNPGQGSTDTQYF. The CDR3 nucleotides are TGTGCCAGCAACCCGGGACAGGGAAGCACAGATACGCAGTATTTT. Looking up the rest from reference TRBV7-9 and TRBJ2-3 gives the full variable domain: DTGVSQNPRHKITKRGQNVTFRCDPISEHNRLYWYRQTLGQGPEFLTYFQNEAQLEKSRLLSDRFSAERPKGSFSTLEIQRTEQGDSAMYLCASNPGQGSTDTQYFGPGTRLTVL.

The chain joins TRBV5-1 to TRBJ2-1, with D perhaps matching TRBD2 (6 bases). Germline V gene sequence: CDR1 SGHRS, CDR2 YFSETQ. The V and J ends lost 1 base and 6 bases respectively, with 8 bases between them. The CDR3 length is 13 residues. CDR3 bases: TGCGCCAGCAGCTTGCCCGGGAGCAATGAGCAGTTCTTC. Its protein is CASSLPGSNEQFF.

This sequence joins TRBV9 and TRBJ1-2, with D maybe TRBD1 (5 bases). Trimming stripped 0 bases from V and 3 bases from J, with 9 bases between. This CDR3 has 14 residues. Germline V CDR1 and CDR2: SGDLS, YYNGEE. CDR3 sequence reads: CASSVGGEDYGYTF. As DNA, the CDR3 is TGTGCCAGCAGCGTAGGAGGGGAGGACTATGGCTACACCTTC.